This passage covers 3 T cell receptor beta chains from one sample sequenced in a study of blood T cell repertoires in COVID-19. This table comes from immunoSEQ multiplex PCR, and its TCRdb copy is limited to in-frame clones, with some not included. The repertoire has 40,000 to 50,000 clones, 77% of them found once; the top ten carry around 30%. The specimen was peripheral blood. The receptors were gathered from a woman in her 70s with acute or convalescent COVID-19.

The rearrangement joins TRBV30 to TRBJ1-1; tentatively, D is TRBD1 (6 bases). The CDR3 has 11 amino acids. V was trimmed by 0 bases and J by 11 bases, leaving 10 bases between them. Germline V gene sequence: CDR1 GTSNPN, CDR2 SVGIG (reference sequence). CDR3 bases: TGTGCCTGGAGTGTACAAAGGGGGGCTTTCTTT. Translation gives CAWSVQRGAFF.

This clone was seen more than once but under ten times. The chain employs TRBV5-1 and TRBJ2-3; TRBD1 matches at 8 bases. CDR3 length: 15 amino acids. From germline, CDR1 is SGHRS and CDR2 YFSETQ. The ends lost 6 bases at V and 0 bases at J; junction bases unmatched: 6. CDR3 amino acids: CASKDRGLSTDTQYF. The CDR3 nucleotides read TGCGCCAGCAAAGACAGGGGCTTGAGCACAGATACGCAGTATTTT.

The chain uses TRBV6-1 and TRBJ2-2, with D possibly being TRBD1 (5 bases). From germline, CDR1 is MNHNS and CDR2 SASEGT. The CDR3 contains 16 residues. Trimming cost V 4 bases and J 3 bases, with 15 bases left between them. The CDR3 bases are TGTGCCAGCAGTGGGGAAGGGGCAGCCCACACCGGGGAGCTGTTTTTT. Translating gives CASSGEGAAHTGELFF.